Each of the 8 T cell receptor beta chains below was sequenced from the same sample in a study of shared clonotypes between healthy human individuals (dated by TCRdb to 2018 to 2021). Library prep was done by the immunoSEQ multiplex PCR assay. TCRdb took this table from immuneACCESS and kept in-frame rearrangements with V and J called. Such tables lack part of the clones; where checked against another copy, unresolved V genes explain under half of the gap, and the rest is unexplained. This sample holds about 960,000 clones; 70% to 85% were observed only once. Around 1.5% of the sample lies in the top ten. Sequences were obtained from memory CD4+ T cells sorted from blood. In the paper's terms, the cell subset or site label means: CD45RA-negative fraction. The receptors derive from a man between 18 and 29 years old in good health.

The J gene is TRBJ1-2, the V gene TRBV4-3; D perhaps matches TRBD1 (5 bases). The CDR3 sequence is 13 residues long. V lost 6 bases and J 8 bases, leaving 16 bases between the germline ends. CDR1 LGHNA and CDR2 YSLEER come from the germline V gene. The CDR3 sequence: CASRQAGSSGYTF. The DNA for the CDR3 is TGCGCCAGCAGACAGGCAGGGTCGTCGGGCTACACCTTC.

This clone was detected ten times or more. The chain has TRBV5-4 and TRBJ2-2, with D tentatively TRBD2 (6 bases). Germline lookup yields CDR1 SGHNT and CDR2 YYREEE (reference sequence). The CDR3 length is 14 residues. V lost 6 bases, J lost 5 bases, and 14 bases lay in between. This CDR3 reads CASNPSGWTGELFF. CDR3 DNA sequence: TGTGCCAGCAACCCCAGCGGGTGGACCGGGGAGCTGTTTTTT.

The rearrangement joins TRBV11-2 to TRBJ2-7; D is perhaps TRBD1 or TRBD2 (5 bases each). Trimming removed 6 bases at V and 5 bases at J, with 17 bases between. From germline, CDR1 is SGHAT and CDR2 FQNNGV. There are 14 residues in the CDR3. The CDR3 DNA reads as TGTGCCAGCAGATATAACTTCCGGGACGACGAGCAGTACTTC. It encodes CASRYNFRDDEQYF.

This clone appeared a few times. This rearrangement joins TRBV30 to TRBJ2-7; 8 bases agree with TRBD2. CDR3 length: 15 residues. Germline trimming cut 4 bases from V and 6 bases from J; bases unmatched to any gene: 14. Germline CDR1 GTSNPN, CDR2 SVGIG (reference sequence). CDR3 sequence reads: CAWNMPGLGFREQYF. The CDR3 bases are TGTGCCTGGAATATGCCGGGACTAGGCTTCCGCGAGCAGTACTTC.

About this clone: Additional DNA sequences in this sample encode the identical CDR3. The chain carries TRBV7-9 and TRBJ2-5; 9 bases match TRBD2. In germline, CDR1 is SEHNR, CDR2 FQNEAQ (reference sequence). The CDR3 has 15 amino acids. The trim removed 2 bases at V and 5 bases at J, leaving 6 bases unmatched. The CDR3: CASSLRLAGEETQYF. CDR3 nucleotide sequence: TGTGCCAGCAGCTTACGATTAGCGGGAGAGGAGACCCAGTACTTC. Based on the CDR3 plus reference TRBV7-9 and TRBJ2-5, the full variable domain is DTGVSQNPRHKITKRGQNVTFRCDPISEHNRLYWYRQTLGQGPEFLTYFQNEAQLEKSRLLSDRFSAERPKGSFSTLEIQRTEQGDSAMYLCASSLRLAGEETQYFGPGTRLLVL.

On this clone: Other DNA sequences in this sample translate to the same CDR3. The genes are TRBV7-2 and TRBJ2-7; D is perhaps TRBD1 (5 bases). Between the trimmed V and J ends, which lost 1 base and 1 base, there was a span of 8 bases. Germline CDR1 and CDR2: SGHTA and FQGNSA. This CDR3 is built from 14 residues. CDR3 loop: CASSLGGWSYEQYF. The DNA of the CDR3 is TGTGCCAGCAGCTTAGGGGGCTGGTCCTACGAGCAGTACTTC.

This clone has just a few counts. This chain connects TRBV6-5 to TRBJ2-7; 10 bases are shared with TRBD1. There are 15 residues in the CDR3. Germline CDR1 MNHEY, CDR2 SVGAGI. After removal of 7 bases from V and 5 bases from J, the junction contained 11 bases not matched to a gene. CDR3 sequence: CASTQGGTGAHEQYF. The CDR3 region has the DNA TGTGCCAGCACCCAGGGCGGGACAGGGGCCCACGAGCAGTACTTC.

The genes are TRBV7-9 and TRBJ2-3; no clear D gene. Trimming cost V 3 bases and J 2 bases, with 12 bases left between them. This CDR3 has 15 amino acids. The germline V gene has CDR1 SEHNR and CDR2 FQNEAQ (reference sequence). CDR3 in amino acids: CASSLGPKPTDTQYF. DNA of the CDR3: TGTGCCAGCAGCTTGGGCCCGAAACCCACAGATACGCAGTATTTT.